These 14 T cell receptor beta chains originate from one sample sequenced in a study of T cell responses to AZD1222 COVID-19 vaccine listed by TCRdb under 2021. The protocol used for the library was the immunoSEQ multiplex PCR assay. TCRdb holds this immuneACCESS table with in-frame rearrangements only. Some clones are missing; in checked studies, unresolved V genes explain under half, and the rest has no known cause. The sample table holds about 120,000 clones, of which around 90% were seen once. About 2.5% of the sample is in the top ten clones. Interpreted using the paper, the time point label stands for: about 28 days (+/-7) after the second vaccine dose. The specimen was peripheral blood, collected 28 days after the second AZD1222 dose. The receptors were sampled from an adult who received the AZD1222 COVID-19 vaccine.

This clone was seen a single time. V is TRBV6-6 and J is TRBJ2-3; 9 bases agree with TRBD1. Germline CDR1 MNHNY, CDR2 SVGAGI (reference sequence). The length of the CDR3 is 15 residues. With 2 bases clipped from V and 0 bases from J, the junction kept 0 bases outside the gene matches. The CDR3 here is CASSYGTGSTDTQYF. The CDR3 coding sequence is TGTGCCAGCAGTTACGGGACAGGGAGCACAGATACGCAGTATTTT.

This rearrangement joins TRBV9 to TRBJ1-2, with a tentative D call TRBD1 (6 bases). Per germline, CDR1 SGDLS and CDR2 YYNGEE. CDR3 length: 14 residues. V was shortened by 5 bases and J by 10 bases, with 21 bases between the two germline ends. Here the CDR3 reads CASSVITGAGAYTF. CDR3 nucleotides: TGTGCCAGCAGTGTAATCACGGGGGCTGGTGCCTACACCTTC.

The chain carries TRBV6-5 and TRBJ1-4; TRBD1 matches 9 bases. With V trimmed by 6 bases and J by 7 bases, 9 bases remained unmatched. The CDR3 has 15 amino acids. Germline CDR1 MNHEY, CDR2 SVGAGI. CDR3 amino acids: CASSRLGQGSEKLFF. The CDR3 bases are TGTGCCAGCAGCCGCTTGGGACAGGGTTCTGAAAAACTGTTTTTT.

V usage is TRBV23-1 and J usage is TRBJ2-1; 16 bases line up with TRBD2. TRBV23-1 belongs to the ORF category, with a function that is uncertain. V trimming: 6 bases; J trimming: 13 bases; junction bases outside the gene matches: 27. The CDR3 sequence is 21 residues long. CDR3 bases: TGCGCCAGCAGGGGGCTCTCCTCGGGACTAGCGGGGGGGCTAGAAGAGTTATCCCAGTTCTTC. This gives the protein CASRGLSSGLAGGLEELSQFF.

The table lists this clone with a few counts. A junction boundary mismatches the germline segment, possibly from a read error. V usage is TRBV5-1 and J usage is TRBJ2-7, with D maybe TRBD2 (5 bases). There are 9 residues in the CDR3. Germline loops: CDR1 SGHRS, CDR2 YFSETQ. CDR3 in amino acids: CASSRGDRF. The CDR3 DNA is TGCGCCAGCAGTCGGGGAGACCGCTTC.

The chain employs TRBV11-1 and TRBJ2-2; D is unclear. V was clipped by 6 bases and J by 5 bases, with 10 bases between them. This CDR3 has 13 residues. Germline V gene sequence: CDR1 SGHAT, CDR2 FQDESV (reference sequence). The CDR3 nucleotides are TGTGCCAGCAGATCCCTTAAAACCGGGGAGCTGTTTTTT. Its translation is CASRSLKTGELFF.

J is TRBJ2-7 and V is TRBV14, with no clear D. Germline V gene data show CDR1 as SGHDN and CDR2 as FVKESK. The V and J ends lost 1 base and 0 bases respectively, with 7 bases between them. The CDR3 consists of 14 residues. Here the CDR3 DNA reads TGTGCCAGCAGCCAAGTTGCCCGCTCCTACGAGCAGTACTTC. Protein: CASSQVARSYEQYF.

CDR3: CASSAQGDSNQPQHF. CDR3 sequence (DNA): TGTGCCAGCAGCGCTCAGGGTGATAGCAATCAGCCCCAGCATTTT. The chain employs TRBV9 and TRBJ1-5; D is perhaps TRBD1 (5 bases). The CDR3 is 15 residues long. The germline CDR1 and CDR2 sequences are SGDLS and YYNGEE. The V gene lost 3 bases and the J gene lost 0 bases, with 10 bases spanning the gap.

The V and J genes are TRBV29-1 and TRBJ1-1; the D is unclear. Germline-derived CDR1 and CDR2 are SQVTM and ANQGSEA. The V and J ends lost 0 bases and 4 bases respectively, with 6 bases between them. This CDR3 spans 12 amino acids. The CDR3 reads CSVEDFLTEAFF. Written as DNA, the CDR3 is TGCAGCGTTGAAGATTTCCTCACTGAAGCTTTCTTT. Combining the CDR3 with reference TRBV29-1 and TRBJ1-1 gives the whole variable domain SAVISQKPSRDICQRGTSLTIQCQVDSQVTMMFWYRQQPGQSLTLIATANQGSEATYESGFVIDKFPISRPNLTFSTLTVSNMSPEDSSIYLCSVEDFLTEAFFGQGTRLTVV.

A word on this clone: The sample carries other DNA sequences with the same CDR3. V gene TRBV29-1 combines with J gene TRBJ1-1, with D tentatively TRBD1 (5 bases). The CDR3 length is 13 residues. Trimming removed 3 bases from V and 4 bases from J, with 12 bases in between. Germline V gives CDR1 SQVTM, CDR2 ANQGSEA. The CDR3 nucleotides are TGCAGCGTTGAGGCAGGGTCCGGCACTGAAGCTTTCTTT. It translates to CSVEAGSGTEAFF. The whole variable domain, remainder taken from reference TRBV29-1 and TRBJ1-1, is SAVISQKPSRDICQRGTSLTIQCQVDSQVTMMFWYRQQPGQSLTLIATANQGSEATYESGFVIDKFPISRPNLTFSTLTVSNMSPEDSSIYLCSVEAGSGTEAFFGQGTRLTVV.

The J gene is TRBJ2-7, the V gene TRBV10-3; D may match TRBD1 or TRBD2 (5 bases each). Germline lookup yields CDR1 ENHRY and CDR2 SYGVKD. This CDR3 has 12 residues. Trimming stripped 9 bases from V and 1 base from J, with 10 bases between. The CDR3 loop reads CAIGWGSYEQYF. CDR3 sequence (DNA): TGTGCCATTGGCTGGGGGTCCTACGAGCAGTACTTC.

The genes are TRBV5-5 and TRBJ2-7; 7 positions match TRBD1. This CDR3 is 14 amino acids long. CDR1 and CDR2 (germline): SGHKS, YYEKEE (reference sequence). J was trimmed by 7 bases and V by 0 bases; bases with no gene match: 7. CDR3 loop: CASSLEGTVGEQYF. The CDR3 nucleotides are TGTGCCAGCAGCTTGGAGGGGACAGTGGGAGAGCAGTACTTC. Drawing the rest from reference TRBV5-5 and TRBJ2-7, the complete variable domain is DAGVTQSPTHLIKTRGQQVTLRCSPISGHKSVSWYQQVLGQGPQFIFQYYEKEERGRGNFPDRFSARQFPNYSSELNVNALLLGDSALYLCASSLEGTVGEQYFGPGTRLTVT.

The chain links TRBV2 to TRBJ1-2, with D perhaps TRBD1 (6 bases). CDR3 length: 13 amino acids. Germline values: CDR1 SNHLY, CDR2 FYNNEI. V was trimmed by 5 bases and J by 3 bases, leaving 10 bases between them. The CDR3 region has the DNA TGTGCCAGCAGTACAGGGTTGGACTATGGCTACACCTTC. This gives the protein CASSTGLDYGYTF.

This chain joins TRBV7-3 and TRBJ2-5; TRBD2 agrees at 10 bases. CDR1 is SGHTA and CDR2 is FQGTGA in the germline V gene. Trimming took 5 bases from V and 1 from J; bases not matched to a gene: 7. This CDR3 contains 16 residues. CDR3 region: CASSKGASGGQETQYF. In nucleotides, the CDR3 is TGTGCCAGCAGCAAAGGGGCTAGCGGGGGCCAAGAGACCCAGTACTTC.